Listed below are T cell receptor beta chains from one sample, sequenced in a study of T cell responses to AZD1222 COVID-19 vaccine. Using immunoSEQ multiplex PCR, the repertoire was profiled, and TCRdb retains in-frame clones only, with some absent. Among 55,000 to 70,000 clones listed, 60% to 85% were seen once. Here the sequenced sample was peripheral blood, taken on day 0 of AZD1222 vaccination. Every receptor here comes from an adult in good health. The CDR3 runs from the conserved cysteine through the conserved F or W. D genes are given only for firm matches. Clone size is stated in some rows and not others, as once, few, many or a class when expanded.

d_gene	v_gene	abundance	j_gene	CDR3aa	CDR3nt
NA	TRBV9	NA	TRBJ1-4	CASNGGTSEKLFF	TGTGCCAGCAACGGGGGGACCTCTGAAAAACTGTTTTTT
TRBD1	TRBV5-4	NA	TRBJ1-1	CASSFVGGRSTEAFF	TGTGCCAGCAGCTTTGTAGGGGGCAGGAGCACTGAAGCTTTCTTT
NA	TRBV29-1	NA	TRBJ1-3	CSAKQGASGNTIYF	TGCAGCGCAAAACAGGGAGCCTCTGGAAACACCATATATTTT
NA	TRBV27	few	TRBJ2-1	CASSWGDSYNEQFF	TGTGCCAGCAGTTGGGGGGACTCCTACAATGAGCAGTTCTTC
NA	TRBV9	NA	TRBJ2-2	CASSVGLARNTGELFF	TGTGCCAGCAGCGTAGGGCTAGCGAGAAACACCGGGGAGCTGTTTTTT
TRBD1	TRBV2	NA	TRBJ1-4	CASSLGQGSREELFF	TGTGCCAGCAGTCTCGGACAGGGATCGCGCGAGGAACTGTTTTTT
TRBD2	TRBV5-4	NA	TRBJ2-3	CASSLYRAGGSTDTQYF	TGTGCCAGCAGCTTGTACCGAGCGGGGGGGAGCACAGATACGCAGTATTTT
TRBD2	TRBV18	once	TRBJ2-5	CASSPPASGGPTPGTQYF	TGTGCCAGCTCACCACCGGCTAGCGGGGGGCCGACTCCCGGGACCCAGTACTTC
NA	TRBV11-2	NA	TRBJ1-6	CASSPHDNSPLHF	TGTGCCAGCAGCCCCCATGATAATTCACCCCTCCACTTT
NA	TRBV6-6	NA	TRBJ2-7	CASSWSRDGEQYF	TGTGCCAGCAGTTGGTCCAGGGATGGCGAGCAGTACTTC
NA	TRBV4-3	NA	TRBJ2-5	CASSQALLETQYF	TGCGCCAGCAGCCAAGCCCTCCTAGAGACCCAGTACTTC
NA	TRBV2	few	TRBJ1-2	CASGHGTSIGYTF	TGTGCCAGCGGGCATGGCACCAGTATTGGCTACACCTTC
NA	TRBV3-1/TRBV3-2	NA	TRBJ1-1	CASSQEATWGPDTEAFF	TGTGCCAGCAGCCAAGAGGCGACGTGGGGTCCAGACACTGAAGCTTTCTTT
TRBD2	TRBV6-1	NA	TRBJ2-3	CASSGTSGPTDTQYF	TGTGCCAGCAGTGGGACTAGCGGCCCCACAGATACGCAGTATTTT
TRBD1	TRBV5-4	NA	TRBJ2-7	CASSLGQGAREQYF	TGTGCCAGCAGCTTGGGACAGGGGGCGCGCGAGCAGTACTTC
TRBD1	TRBV5-4	NA	TRBJ1-4	CASSWDRGSEKLFF	TGTGCCAGCAGCTGGGACAGGGGGTCTGAAAAACTGTTTTTT
TRBD1	TRBV7-9	few	TRBJ2-5	CASSLDRGPGTQYF	TGTGCCAGCAGCTTGGACAGGGGGCCCGGGACCCAGTACTTC
TRBD2	TRBV12-5	NA	TRBJ2-3	CASGLPRLAADTQYF	TGTGCTAGTGGTTTGCCCCGACTAGCCGCAGATACGCAGTATTTT
NA	TRBV7-9	NA	TRBJ1-2	CASSLRAYGYTF	TGTGCCAGCAGCTTACGCGCTTATGGCTACACCTTC
NA	TRBV11-1	NA	TRBJ2-6	CASSLVEISGANVLTF	TGTGCCAGCAGCTTAGTGGAGATCTCTGGGGCCAACGTCCTGACTTTC
NA	TRBV19	NA	TRBJ2-5	CASSSRTSQETQYF	TGTGCCAGTAGTTCCCGGACATCACAAGAGACCCAGTACTTC
NA	TRBV7-2	NA	TRBJ1-5	CASSLALAGLGQPQHF	TGTGCCAGCAGCTTAGCGTTGGCAGGGCTAGGTCAGCCCCAGCATTTT
TRBD1	TRBV29-1	NA	TRBJ2-3	CSEFGTGGDTQYF	TGCAGCGAGTTCGGGACAGGGGGAGATACGCAGTATTTT
TRBD2	TRBV7-2	NA	TRBJ2-3	CASSRGVSTDTQYF	TGTGCCAGCAGCCGGGGGGTTAGCACAGATACGCAGTATTTT
TRBD1	TRBV28	few	TRBJ1-2	CASSYHTGVYTF	TGTGCCAGCAGTTACCACACAGGGGTCTACACCTTC
NA	TRBV4-1	once	TRBJ2-1	CASSQVRGRGYNEQFF	TGCGCCAGCAGCCAAGTGAGGGGGAGAGGCTACAATGAGCAGTTCTTC
NA	TRBV20-1	NA	TRBJ2-3	CSARASNTQYF	TGCAGTGCTAGAGCATCAAATACGCAGTATTTT
NA	TRBV2	NA	TRBJ1-4	CASSEIQPNEKLFF	TGTGCCAGCAGTGAAATACAGCCTAATGAAAAACTGTTTTTT
NA	TRBV27	NA	TRBJ1-6	CASNSGTPSSPLHF	TGTGCCAGCAACTCGGGCACCCCTAGTTCACCCCTCCACTTT
TRBD1	TRBV5-6	few	TRBJ2-2	CASTTPWDRHTGELFF	TGTGCCAGCACCACCCCTTGGGACAGACACACCGGGGAGCTGTTTTTT
NA	TRBV10-3	few	TRBJ1-4	CAISESPGRVTNEKLFF	TGTGCCATCAGTGAGTCGCCGGGAAGGGTAACTAATGAAAAACTGTTTTTT
NA	TRBV7-9	few	TRBJ1-2	CASSSLTLAYSNYGYTF	TGTGCCAGCAGCTCTTTGACTTTAGCATACTCTAACTATGGCTACACCTTC
NA	TRBV5-6	NA	TRBJ1-1	CASSLDETWAEAFF	TGTGCCAGCAGTCTTGACGAGACCTGGGCTGAAGCTTTCTTT
TRBD1	TRBV9	NA	TRBJ1-3	CASSERQGTYGNTIYF	TGTGCCAGCAGCGAAAGACAGGGAACTTACGGAAACACCATATATTTT
NA	TRBV2	NA	TRBJ1-2	CASSEEYAGRRERGYTF	TGTGCCAGCAGTGAAGAGTATGCGGGGCGCAGGGAACGGGGCTACACCTTC
TRBD1	TRBV7-6	NA	TRBJ1-2	CASSSRGQGASAGYTF	TGTGCCAGCAGCTCGAGGGGGCAGGGGGCCTCTGCTGGCTACACCTTC
NA	TRBV10-3	once	TRBJ1-2	CAISEYRGLNYGYTF	TGTGCCATCAGTGAGTACCGGGGCCTGAACTATGGCTACACCTTC
NA	TRBV7-2	NA	TRBJ1-5	CASSYDTTFNQPQHF	TGTGCCAGCAGCTACGACACAACTTTTAATCAGCCCCAGCATTTT
TRBD2	TRBV12-5	NA	TRBJ2-1	CASGFGTSGSQDEQFF	TGTGCTAGTGGTTTCGGGACTAGCGGGAGCCAGGATGAGCAGTTCTTC
NA	TRBV4-3	NA	TRBJ1-1	CASSQDNGLNTEAFF	TGCGCCAGCAGCCAAGATAATGGGCTGAACACTGAAGCTTTCTTT
TRBD1	TRBV7-9	once	TRBJ1-1	CASTPGQGNTEAFF	TGTGCCAGCACCCCGGGACAGGGCAACACTGAAGCTTTCTTT
NA	TRBV19	NA	TRBJ2-1	CASSPAGQRSYNEQFF	TGTGCCAGTAGTCCCGCGGGACAGAGATCCTACAATGAGCAGTTCTTC
TRBD1	TRBV5-1	NA	TRBJ2-7	CASSLERQGLRSDEQYF	TGCGCCAGCAGCCTAGAAAGACAGGGCTTGCGTTCGGACGAGCAGTACTTC
NA	TRBV6-5	NA	TRBJ1-5	CAIGYKLQPQHF	TGTGCCATCGGGTATAAACTACAGCCCCAGCATTTT
TRBD1	TRBV18	NA	TRBJ2-1	CASSPPNRGPLNNEQFF	TGTGCCAGCTCACCGCCCAACAGGGGGCCGTTAAACAATGAGCAGTTCTTC
NA	TRBV6-5	NA	TRBJ1-2	CASNRGAGGYTF	TGTGCCAGCAACAGAGGGGCGGGTGGCTACACCTTC
TRBD1	TRBV2	NA	TRBJ1-5	CASSGNLTGITNQPQHF	TGTGCCAGCAGTGGGAACTTGACAGGGATTACCAATCAGCCCCAGCATTTT